This TCR beta chain comes out of a study of identical twins (dated by TCRdb to about 2016). For context, the study as a whole: To test whether fetal clonotypes persist, this study deep-sequenced TCR alpha and beta repertoires from monozygotic twins, from unrelated adults of various ages, and from cord blood. Replicate twin experiments were performed at different times using different library preparation protocols to rule out contamination.

What the work shows at the level of the full study, not this receptor alone: In beta out-of-frame sequences, excess twin sharing was weaker, because having fewer shared sequences lowered the signal-to-noise ratio. Recombination models systematically underestimated out-of-frame TCR alpha sharing in monozygotic twins but agreed with sharing between unrelated individuals. Because the same donors could not be followed over many years, conclusions were based on cross-sectional statistical analysis. Fewer insertions were carried by abundant cord blood beta clonotypes; a weaker similar trend was observed in young adult naive repertoires, while no such trend was observed in memory repertoires. Out-of-frame TCR alpha sequences shared between twins showed an excess of low generation-probability sequences compared with coincidental sharing between unrelated individuals. Invariant T cells such as MAIT and iNKT could partly confound zero-insertion analyses, although diverse VJ usage argued against such confounding for most clonotypes.

For this clonotype: Its antigen has not been determined. No base quality values were provided; no much bigger clone lies one nucleotide off.

To prepare the library, 5' RACE was applied. The instrument was an Illumina HiSeq 2000. A universal primer binding site was added through template switching, and the final cDNA carried a unique molecular identifier so that TCR cDNA molecules could be counted accurately. First-strand cDNA for TCR alpha and beta chains was synthesized from specific primers in the conserved constant-segment region. To control for contamination, every cDNA library was double barcoded, receiving both a SMART-Mk sample barcode and Illumina barcodes. TruSeq adapter sequences and Illumina sample barcodes were added in two successive PCR steps. The TCR alpha and beta cDNA libraries were sequenced on the Illumina HiSeq platform using custom primers. Per the original workflow: MiGEC processed the raw reads to extract unique molecular identifiers, while MiXCR was used to determine the CDR3 positions. For each individual, recombination models were inferred using an EM algorithm with the repgenHMM and IGoR tools. Shared clonotype analysis was performed with the tcR package in R, normalizing sharing by the product of cloneset sizes. Out-of-frame nonproductive sequences were analyzed to study raw recombination free of thymic and clonal selection effects. TCRdb reworked the public reads: Q25 trimming with fastp, MiXCR clone assembly, productive beta chains retained. Identical CDR3 proteins give one entry, which carries the most common genes and DNA. What appears here as the V and J calls and clone size reflects TCRdb's work, not the paper's. For this sample there are under 300,000 distinct CDR3 sequences; about an eighth appear just once. 8.5% to 10% of the sample belongs to the ten largest clones.

Every donor in the study was a healthy Caucasian. Miltenyi CD45RO+ enrichment and human naive T-cell isolation kits were used to isolate memory (CD45RO+) and naive T cells from PBMC. Deletion took 6 bases off V and 8 bases off J, with a span of 13 bases between the germline ends. Inclusive of the bounding cysteine and phenylalanine, the CDR3 is 12 residues long. Solely the CDR3 DNA is kept, with 36 bases framed from the first base. This sequence originates from a woman aged 18-29 years in good health. The sequencing input was memory (CD45RO+) T cells sorted from blood. According to the study, the label for this sample's cell subset or site signals: CD45RO+ enriched T cells. The chain is assembled from TRBV12-3 or TRBV12-4 and TRBJ1-2; the D gene cannot be named for sure. The CDR3 amino acid sequence is: CASRLGFDGYTF. The DNA sequence reads TGTGCCAGCAGGCTAGGGTTCGACGGCTACACCTTC.